This TCR beta chain stems from a study of blood T cell repertoires in COVID-19. Turning to the study itself: PBMCs, B-cell-depleted T cells, or T cells provided the cDNA or gDNA that made up the material.

Seattle researchers signed up patients amid active infection and tracked them longitudinally. V was clipped by 7 bases and J by 4 bases, with 16 bases between them. The CDR3 is 14 residues long. Germline CDR1 MGHDK, CDR2 SYGVNS. Authors' data handling: The assay estimated nucleated cells by amplifying reference gene primers. The table came from immunoSEQ multiplex PCR; TCRdb's copy has only in-frame clones and leaves some out. V and J calls and clone size are given by that table; D and trimming were obtained from the DNA. The table has 150,000 to 200,000 clones, around 83% seen once. This sequence was found in a woman between 70 and 85 years old with COVID-19, enrolled during active disease. The rearrangement uses TRBV25-1 and TRBJ1-1; maybe TRBD1 (6 bases). Sequencing was done on a sample of peripheral blood. The CDR3 nucleotides are TGTGCCAGCATTCCCCCGGGGGGGCGCACTGAAGCTTTCTTT. This encodes CASIPPGGRTEAFF.